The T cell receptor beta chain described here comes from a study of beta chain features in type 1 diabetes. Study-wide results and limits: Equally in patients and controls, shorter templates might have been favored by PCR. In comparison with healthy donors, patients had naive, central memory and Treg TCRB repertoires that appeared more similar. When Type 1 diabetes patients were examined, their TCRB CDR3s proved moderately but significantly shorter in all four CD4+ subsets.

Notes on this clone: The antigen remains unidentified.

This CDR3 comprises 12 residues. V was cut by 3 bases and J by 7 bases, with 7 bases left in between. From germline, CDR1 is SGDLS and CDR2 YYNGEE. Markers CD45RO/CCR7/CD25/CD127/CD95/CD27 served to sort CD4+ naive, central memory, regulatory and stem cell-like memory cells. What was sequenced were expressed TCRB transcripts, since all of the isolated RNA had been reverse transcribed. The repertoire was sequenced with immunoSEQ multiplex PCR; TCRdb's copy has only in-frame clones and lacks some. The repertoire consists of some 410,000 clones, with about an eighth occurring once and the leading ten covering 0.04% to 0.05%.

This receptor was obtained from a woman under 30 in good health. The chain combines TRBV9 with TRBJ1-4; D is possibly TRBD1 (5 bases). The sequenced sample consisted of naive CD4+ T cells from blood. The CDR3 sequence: CASSATGEKLFF. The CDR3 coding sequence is TGTGCCAGCAGCGCTACAGGTGAAAAACTGTTTTTT.